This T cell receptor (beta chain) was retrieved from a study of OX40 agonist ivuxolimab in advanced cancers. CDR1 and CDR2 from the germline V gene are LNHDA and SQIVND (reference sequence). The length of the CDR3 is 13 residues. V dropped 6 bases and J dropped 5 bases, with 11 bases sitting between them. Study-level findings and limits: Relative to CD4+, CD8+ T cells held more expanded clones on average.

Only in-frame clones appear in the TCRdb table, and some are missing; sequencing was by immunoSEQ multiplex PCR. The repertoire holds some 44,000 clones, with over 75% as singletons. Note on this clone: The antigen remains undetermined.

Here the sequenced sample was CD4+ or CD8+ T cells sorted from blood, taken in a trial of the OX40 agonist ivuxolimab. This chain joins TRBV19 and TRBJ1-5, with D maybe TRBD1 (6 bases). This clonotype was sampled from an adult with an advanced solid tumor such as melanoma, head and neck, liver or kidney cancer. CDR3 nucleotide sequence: TGTGCCAGTAGCCGGACAGAATATCAGCCCCAGCATTTT. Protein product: CASSRTEYQPQHF.